This T cell receptor (beta chain) comes out of a study of T-cell memory formation after mild COVID-19. Study summary: Clusters of TCRs were largely donor specific.

CDR1 and CDR2 (germline): SGHAT, FQNNGV. CDR3 length: 15 amino acids. V lost 5 bases and J 3 bases, leaving 17 bases between the germline ends. Employing constant-segment primers, 5'RACE generated TCR alpha and TCR beta cDNA libraries bearing sample barcodes and UMIs. One entry per CDR3 protein, called by TCRdb with MiXCR from the 5' RACE reads. The data show 550,000 to 600,000 distinct CDR3 sequences, around 15% seen once. The sample holds a few counts of this clonotype. Its matching antigen is unknown. Points from the study as a whole: Pre-infection memory held some responding clones, suggesting pre-existing cross-reactive T cells responded.

V usage is TRBV11-2 and J usage is TRBJ2-7; D possibly matches TRBD1 or TRBD2 (6 bases each). The specimen sequenced was PBMCs or a T cell subset sorted from them (not recorded which). The TCR originated in an adult woman who had mild COVID-19 (a few samples of this study predate the infection). Cell type and time point are not known. The CDR3 reads CASSQGSGVRYEQYF. The DNA of the CDR3 is TGTGCCAGCAGCCAGGGGTCGGGAGTACGCTACGAGCAGTACTTC.